Listed below are T cell receptor beta chains from one sample, sequenced in a study of blood T cell repertoires in COVID-19. Repertoires were generated with immunoSEQ multiplex PCR, while TCRdb's copy carries only in-frame clones and drops some. The sample has approximately 96,000 clones, 90% to 95% seen once; the top ten hold about 1.7%. Sequencing was done on a sample of peripheral blood. The source is a man aged 55 to 70 with acute or convalescent COVID-19. CDR3s include the opening cysteine and the closing phenylalanine or tryptophan. A D gene is named only where the DNA matches it firmly. Clone size appears in some rows only: once, few, many, or a class for an expanded clone.

CDR3: CASSLSGDEGGYTF; DNA: TGTGCCAGCAGCTTATCTGGGGATGAGGGTGGCTACACCTTC; D: .; size: .; J: TRBJ1-2; V: TRBV11-3
CDR3: CASSIITGLTEKLFF; DNA: TGTGCCAGTAGTATAATTACAGGTCTTACTGAAAAACTGTTTTTT; D: .; size: .; J: TRBJ1-4; V: TRBV19
CDR3: CASSYFLAGRREQFF; DNA: TGTGCCAGCAGTTACTTTTTGGCGGGAAGGCGAGAGCAGTTCTTC; D: .; size: .; J: TRBJ2-1; V: TRBV6-5
CDR3: CASRTFSGRRGQETQYF; DNA: TGTGCCAGCAGGACCTTTAGCGGGAGGAGGGGCCAAGAGACCCAGTACTTC; D: TRBD2; size: .; J: TRBJ2-5; V: TRBV2
CDR3: CASSLTTGLSVKEYF; DNA: TGTGCCAGCAGCTTAACGACAGGGCTCTCGGTTAAGGAGTACTTC; D: TRBD1; size: .; J: TRBJ2-7; V: TRBV7-8
CDR3: CASSQEHTSPYEQYF; DNA: TGCGCCAGCAGCCAAGAACATACTAGCCCCTACGAGCAGTACTTC; D: .; size: .; J: TRBJ2-7; V: TRBV4-3
CDR3: CASSRPRQGPNEKLFF; DNA: TGTGCCAGCAGTCGGCCTAGACAGGGGCCTAATGAAAAACTGTTTTTT; D: TRBD1; size: .; J: TRBJ1-4; V: TRBV5-6
CDR3: CASKLDGTEAFF; DNA: TGTGCCAGCAAACTAGATGGCACTGAAGCTTTCTTT; D: .; size: once; J: TRBJ1-1; V: TRBV2
CDR3: CASSQDERTAGYTF; DNA: TGCGCCAGCAGCCAAGATGAGCGGACGGCTGGCTACACCTTC; D: .; size: .; J: TRBJ1-2; V: TRBV4-3
CDR3: CASSPSQGYSYEQYF; DNA: TGTGCCAGCAGCCCTTCACAGGGGTACTCCTACGAGCAGTACTTC; D: TRBD1; size: .; J: TRBJ2-7; V: TRBV7-8
CDR3: CASSLIAGGPTDTQYF; DNA: TGTGCCAGCAGCCTCATAGCGGGAGGGCCCACAGATACGCAGTATTTT; D: TRBD2; size: once; J: TRBJ2-3; V: TRBV7-2
CDR3: CASSLLSSSYNEQFF; DNA: TGTGCCAGCAGCTTACTTTCTAGCTCCTACAATGAGCAGTTCTTC; D: .; size: .; J: TRBJ2-1; V: TRBV11-2
CDR3: CASSYPYRGASTDTQYF; DNA: TGTGCCAGCAGCTACCCCTACAGGGGCGCTAGCACAGATACGCAGTATTTT; D: TRBD1; size: .; J: TRBJ2-3; V: TRBV7-9
CDR3: CASSRGTEAFF; DNA: TGTGCCAGCAGCCGGGGGACTGAAGCTTTCTTT; D: .; size: .; J: TRBJ1-1; V: TRBV5-6
CDR3: CASSIVPAGAGSGANVLTF; DNA: TGTGCCAGTAGTATAGTCCCAGCGGGAGCGGGAAGTGGGGCCAACGTCCTGACTTTC; D: TRBD2; size: .; J: TRBJ2-6; V: TRBV19
CDR3: CASTDWAPLGGTPGAQYF; DNA: TGTGCCAGCACCGATTGGGCCCCCCTTGGCGGGACCCCCGGCGCGCAGTATTTT; D: .; size: .; J: TRBJ2-3; V: TRBV27
CDR3: CASSATGSSYEQYF; DNA: TGTGCCAGCAGCGCAACAGGGAGCTCCTACGAGCAGTACTTC; D: .; size: once; J: TRBJ2-7; V: TRBV7-8
CDR3: CASSQAHWGVGREEMDEQFF; DNA: TGTGCCAGCAGCCAGGCACACTGGGGAGTTGGACGGGAGGAAATGGATGAGCAGTTCTTC; D: TRBD2; size: .; J: TRBJ2-1; V: TRBV3-1/TRBV3-2
CDR3: CASSYRQGLQETQYF; DNA: TGTGCCAGCAGTTACAGGCAGGGCCTACAAGAGACCCAGTACTTC; D: .; size: few; J: TRBJ2-5; V: TRBV6-2/TRBV6-3
CDR3: CASSYSEGHNQPQHF; DNA: TGTGCCAGCAGTTACTCGGAGGGGCACAATCAGCCCCAGCATTTT; D: .; size: few; J: TRBJ1-5; V: TRBV6-2/TRBV6-3
CDR3: CASSLRMPPLF; DNA: TGTGCCAGCAGCTTGCGGATGCCCCCACTCTTC; D: .; size: .; J: TRBJ2-1; V: TRBV11-2
CDR3: CASSLGTSSDTQYF; DNA: TGTGCCAGCAGCTTGGGGACTAGTAGCGATACGCAGTATTTT; D: TRBD2; size: .; J: TRBJ2-3; V: TRBV5-6
CDR3: CASSVEKLFF; DNA: TGTGCCAGCAGTGTCGAGAAACTGTTTTTT; D: .; size: .; J: TRBJ1-4; V: TRBV2
CDR3: CASSPGQAAPGANVLTF; DNA: TGTGCCAGCAGCCCAGGACAGGCTGCCCCTGGGGCCAACGTCCTGACTTTC; D: TRBD1; size: .; J: TRBJ2-6; V: TRBV7-9
CDR3: CASSLVLVKVEQYF; DNA: TGTGCCAGCAGTTTAGTACTAGTAAAGGTCGAGCAGTACTTC; D: .; size: .; J: TRBJ2-7; V: TRBV28
CDR3: CASSYDRGYSPLHF; DNA: TGTGCCAGCAGTTATGACAGGGGGTATTCACCCCTCCACTTT; D: TRBD1; size: .; J: TRBJ1-6; V: TRBV6-5
CDR3: CASSSQGARVQPQHF; DNA: TGTGCCAGCAGTTCCCAGGGGGCTCGAGTTCAGCCCCAGCATTTT; D: TRBD1; size: .; J: TRBJ1-5; V: TRBV27
CDR3: CASSQPGTGGYTF; DNA: TGTGCCAGCAGCCAACCCGGTACGGGGGGCTACACCTTC; D: .; size: once; J: TRBJ1-2; V: TRBV14
CDR3: CSVWQDRGTGELFF; DNA: TGCAGCGTTTGGCAGGACAGGGGTACCGGGGAGCTGTTTTTT; D: TRBD1; size: .; J: TRBJ2-2; V: TRBV29-1
CDR3: CASSLEAGQPQHF; DNA: TGTGCCAGCAGCTTAGAGGCCGGTCAGCCCCAGCATTTT; D: .; size: .; J: TRBJ1-5; V: TRBV5-5
CDR3: CASRLAGAGTEAFF; DNA: TGTGCCAGCAGGTTGGCGGGGGCGGGTACTGAAGCTTTCTTT; D: .; size: few; J: TRBJ1-1; V: TRBV27
CDR3: CASREGGQGNEQFF; DNA: TGTGCCAGCAGAGAAGGGGGACAGGGCAATGAGCAGTTCTTC; D: TRBD1; size: .; J: TRBJ2-1; V: TRBV6-6
CDR3: CSATRATEAFF; DNA: TGCAGTGCTACGAGGGCTACTGAAGCTTTCTTT; D: .; size: .; J: TRBJ1-1; V: TRBV20-1
CDR3: CASSAPPGIGNTIYF; DNA: TGTGCCAGCAGTGCCCCACCGGGTATAGGAAACACCATATATTTT; D: .; size: .; J: TRBJ1-3; V: TRBV2
CDR3: CASSYLAGGAELYEQYF; DNA: TGTGCCAGCAGTTACTTGGCAGGGGGTGCGGAACTCTACGAGCAGTACTTC; D: TRBD1; size: .; J: TRBJ2-7; V: TRBV6-2/TRBV6-3
CDR3: CASSVGGSYNEQFF; DNA: TGTGCCAGCTCAGTGGGGGGGTCCTACAATGAGCAGTTCTTC; D: TRBD2; size: .; J: TRBJ2-1; V: TRBV18
CDR3: CASSRTGSSGANVLTF; DNA: TGTGCCAGCAGCCGGACAGGCAGCTCTGGGGCCAACGTCCTGACTTTC; D: TRBD1; size: .; J: TRBJ2-6; V: TRBV3-1/TRBV3-2
CDR3: CASMRGSQETQYF; DNA: TGCGCCAGCATGCGGGGATCCCAAGAGACCCAGTACTTC; D: .; size: .; J: TRBJ2-5; V: TRBV5-1
CDR3: CASSPPTGRERSYEQYF; DNA: TGTGCCAGCTCACCACCGACCGGCAGGGAACGTTCCTACGAGCAGTACTTC; D: .; size: .; J: TRBJ2-7; V: TRBV18
CDR3: CASSGRGKGQNYGYTF; DNA: TGTGCCAGCAGTGGACGAGGAAAAGGACAGAACTATGGCTACACCTTC; D: .; size: .; J: TRBJ1-2; V: TRBV28
CDR3: CASTATLINTEAFF; DNA: TGTGCCAGTACCGCGACACTGATTAACACTGAAGCTTTCTTT; D: .; size: .; J: TRBJ1-1; V: TRBV19
CDR3: CASSFPGAAGTEAFF; DNA: TGTGCCAGCAGTTTCCCGGGAGCCGCGGGGACTGAAGCTTTCTTT; D: .; size: .; J: TRBJ1-1; V: TRBV28
CDR3: CASSSLGRPGTDTQYF; DNA: TGTGCCAGCAGTTCCCTAGGTAGGCCGGGCACAGATACGCAGTATTTT; D: .; size: .; J: TRBJ2-3; V: TRBV6-2/TRBV6-3
CDR3: CASSLGGALLEQYF; DNA: TGTGCCAGCAGTTTAGGGGGGGCTCTTCTCGAGCAGTACTTC; D: .; size: .; J: TRBJ2-7; V: TRBV27